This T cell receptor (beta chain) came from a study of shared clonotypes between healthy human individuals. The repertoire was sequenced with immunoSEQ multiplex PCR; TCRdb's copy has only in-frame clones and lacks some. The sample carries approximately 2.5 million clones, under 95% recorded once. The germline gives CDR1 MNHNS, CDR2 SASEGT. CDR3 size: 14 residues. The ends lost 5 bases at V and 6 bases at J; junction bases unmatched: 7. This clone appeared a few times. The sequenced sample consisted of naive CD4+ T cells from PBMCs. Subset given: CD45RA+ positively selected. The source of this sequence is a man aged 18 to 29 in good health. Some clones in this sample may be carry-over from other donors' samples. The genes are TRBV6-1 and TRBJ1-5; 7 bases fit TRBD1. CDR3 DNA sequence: TGTGCCAGCAGTTGGGACAGTGGGGGTCAGCCCCAGCATTTT. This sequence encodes CASSWDSGGQPQHF.